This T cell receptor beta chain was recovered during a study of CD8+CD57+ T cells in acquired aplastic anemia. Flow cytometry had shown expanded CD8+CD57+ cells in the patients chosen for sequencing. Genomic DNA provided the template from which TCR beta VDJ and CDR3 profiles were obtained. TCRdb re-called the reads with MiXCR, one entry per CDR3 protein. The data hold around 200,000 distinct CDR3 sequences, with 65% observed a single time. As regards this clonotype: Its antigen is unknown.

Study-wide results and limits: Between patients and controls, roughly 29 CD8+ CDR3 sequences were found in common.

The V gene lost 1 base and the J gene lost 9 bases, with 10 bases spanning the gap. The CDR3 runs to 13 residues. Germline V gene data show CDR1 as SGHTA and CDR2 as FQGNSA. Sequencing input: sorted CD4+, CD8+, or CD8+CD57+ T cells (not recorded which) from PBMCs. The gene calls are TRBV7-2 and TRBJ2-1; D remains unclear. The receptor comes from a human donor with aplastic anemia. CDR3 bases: TGTGCCAGCAGCTTAGAGTTTGTAGGTGAGCAGTTCTTC. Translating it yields CASSLEFVGEQFF.